This T cell receptor beta chain was captured in a study of cytomegalovirus exposure and HLA in healthy donors. Study-wide background: Within an early data release were 65 million to 90 million unique TCRs drawn from HLA-typed donors. Overall study findings and caveats: An analysis was carried out later, and it reportedly showed fewer N-insertions in an Asian-associated ancestry cluster than the approximately 680-donor mean.

PCR employed 60 Vbeta and 13 Jbeta primers. Some clones are missing from TCRdb's copy, which holds only in-frame ones; the method was immunoSEQ multiplex PCR. The sample includes 120,000 to 150,000 clones, 70% to 80% of them seen just once. A word on this clone: Its antigen is still unknown.

CDR3 length equals 15 residues. CDR1 SGHRS and CDR2 YFSETQ come from the germline V gene. Trimming cost V 4 bases and J 0 bases, with 11 bases left between them. The J gene is TRBJ1-3, the V gene TRBV5-1; D is uncertain. The sequence was collected from a female donor in good health and CMV-seronegative. Sequencing input: PBMCs. CDR3 amino acids: CASSPRWSSGNTIYF. The CDR3 region has the DNA TGCGCCAGCAGCCCGAGGTGGTCCTCTGGAAACACCATATATTTT.